Described below is a single TCR beta chain sequence and its context. Sequenced by immunoSEQ multiplex PCR; TCRdb stores in-frame clones only, minus some. The table records under 65,000 clones, around 93% of them present only once. This sample is drawn from a study of T cell changes during pregnancy in multiple sclerosis. CDR3 length: 12 residues. Germline CDR1 MNHEY, CDR2 SMNVEV (reference sequence). Trimming removed 6 bases from V and 10 bases from J, with 13 bases in between. This sample comprised CD8+ T cells from peripheral blood mononuclear cells, obtained in the second trimester of pregnancy. The chain is built from TRBV27 and TRBJ2-1, with D possibly being TRBD1 (6 bases). The receptor was derived from a female donor with multiple sclerosis, enrolled in a pregnancy study. CDR3 region: CASSYPGQEQFF. In DNA, the CDR3 is TGTGCCAGCAGCTACCCTGGACAGGAGCAGTTCTTC.